A selection of T cell receptor beta chains follows, all from one sample in a study of T-cell memory formation after mild COVID-19. In TCRdb, the 5' RACE reads were re-called with MiXCR into one record per CDR3 protein. The sample carries approximately 300,000 distinct CDR3 sequences, 8% to 10% recorded once. Sequences were obtained from PBMCs or a T cell subset sorted from them (not recorded which). All receptors derive from a man aged 18 to 30 who had mild COVID-19 (a few samples of this study predate the infection). Cell type and time point are not known. Each CDR3 is given with its conserved first and last residue. The order of the fields is V gene, clone size, J gene, CDR3 protein. The size field is filled for only some rows; it gives once, few, many or a size class.

TRBV7-2	many	TRBJ2-5	CASSLVGQGATGETQYF
TRBV11-2	few	TRBJ2-5	CASTSWAQETQYF
TRBV10-3	few	TRBJ1-2	CAISDGGYGYTF
TRBV11-2	.	TRBJ2-1	CASRSEGDSREQFF
TRBV7-2	.	TRBJ2-3	CVSSSWTSTDTQYF
TRBV5-4	.	TRBJ2-3	CASSLAGKAGSTDTQYF
TRBV5-5	many	TRBJ2-2	CASRGLAGDPGELFF
TRBV5-1	.	TRBJ2-3	CASSSPLTLTDTQYF
TRBV5-1	few	TRBJ1-1	CASSLGMTAYLNTEAFF
TRBV6-6	.	TRBJ2-2	CASSKQGAGSGELFF
TRBV27	few	TRBJ1-1	CASLNNRGNTEAFF
TRBV19	.	TRBJ1-5	CASSMGNQPQHF
TRBV12-3/TRBV12-4	few	TRBJ1-2	CASSFSPVVYGYTF
TRBV7-9	many	TRBJ1-6	CASSFGGEGNSPLHF
TRBV7-2	many	TRBJ2-3	CASSLFASAASTDTQYF
TRBV20-1	few	TRBJ1-5	CSASFKGGDPWPQHF
TRBV27	few	TRBJ1-1	CASSPLRENTEAFF
TRBV12-3/TRBV12-4	.	TRBJ1-1	CASTILTGVTEAFF
TRBV12-3/TRBV12-4	.	TRBJ1-2	CASSSSGQWGYTF
TRBV20-1	few	TRBJ1-6	CSASGEVLRSPLHF
TRBV24-1	many	TRBJ2-1	CATSDPGLFSNEQFF
TRBV29-1	few	TRBJ2-3	CSVERGPMPDTQYF
TRBV10-3	few	TRBJ2-2	CATEDTGNTGELFF
TRBV18	.	TRBJ1-4	CASSPQPENEKLFF
TRBV15	.	TRBJ2-7	CATSRDAGTWGIEQYF
TRBV5-1	many	TRBJ2-1	CASSLEGGDEQFF
TRBV7-3	few	TRBJ2-5	CASSATPPGRGQETQYF